Sequencing of this T cell receptor (beta chain) was carried out in a study of blood T cell repertoires in COVID-19. Looking at the study overall: The analysed material was cDNA or gDNA that came from T cells, B-cell-depleted T cells, or PBMCs.

CDR1 is SEHNR and CDR2 is FQNEAQ in the germline V gene (reference sequence). The CDR3 is 15 amino acids. The V and J ends lost 5 bases and 0 bases respectively, with 12 bases between them. Data came from immunoSEQ multiplex PCR; TCRdb stores just in-frame clones and leaves some out. The sample includes about 210,000 clones, around 89% seen only once; the top ten take 2% to 2.5%. Input material: PBMCs or T cells enriched from blood (not recorded which). This sequence originates from a woman aged 40-49 years with acute COVID-19. The chain has TRBV7-9 and TRBJ2-3, with a possible D match to TRBD1 (5 bases). The CDR3 here is CASSPPTASTDTQYF. In DNA form, the CDR3 reads TGTGCCAGCAGCCCTCCGACAGCTAGCACAGATACGCAGTATTTT. Supplemented by reference TRBV7-9 and TRBJ2-3, the full variable domain reads DTGVSQNPRHKITKRGQNVTFRCDPISEHNRLYWYRQTLGQGPEFLTYFQNEAQLEKSRLLSDRFSAERPKGSFSTLEIQRTEQGDSAMYLCASSPPTASTDTQYFGPGTRLTVL.